The source of this T cell receptor beta chain is a study of T-cell reconstitution after alpha-beta-depleted transplantation in children. The authors prepared the TCRbeta library with unique molecular identifiers. TCRdb redid the calling of the PCR reads with MiXCR, one entry per CDR3 protein. The table has 100,000 or so distinct CDR3 sequences, 10% to 15% seen once. This clonotype was observed many times. Germline assignment: CDR1 MNHEY and CDR2 SVGAGI. V trimming: 8 bases; J trimming: 2 bases; junction bases outside the gene matches: 14. There are 17 residues in the CDR3. This TCR derives from a human donor who donated a stem cell graft to a child with inherited bone marrow failure. V gene TRBV6-5 combines with J gene TRBJ1-5, with 8 bases identical to TRBD1. The sample in question was PBMCs from the stem cell graft donor, obtained from the stem cell graft. Here the CDR3 DNA reads TGTGCCAGCCTGGACAGGGAATGGAGTTGGGGCAATCAGCCCCAGCATTTT. Its translation: CASLDREWSWGNQPQHF.